This T cell receptor (beta chain) is drawn from a study of graft-versus-host responses after intestinal transplantation. Study information: Recipients had transplants, and these were multivisceral, liver-intestinal, or isolated intestinal. The whole recipient group had anti-thymocyte globulin induction followed by tacrolimus and steroids for approximately three years.

General study points: Some patients had graft-donor T cell macrochimerism. In their allografts, the ratios of graft-versus-host to host-versus-graft T cell clones were high. Peak GvH clone levels in circulation were associated with early post-transplant HvG declines.

As for this clone: Its target is unknown.

Generated by immunoSEQ multiplex PCR, the TCRdb table keeps only in-frame clones and is missing some. The sample holds some 97,000 clones, roughly 84% seen once. This CDR3 spans 19 amino acids. Unmatched junction bases numbered 9, after V lost 1 base and J lost 0 bases. Germline CDR1 and CDR2: LNHDA and SQIVND (reference sequence). The chain carries TRBV19 and TRBJ1-5; 10 bases match TRBD1. This TCR came from a human donor who was the organ donor for an intestinal transplant. This sample comprised unstimulated CD4+ T cells sorted from spleen or lymph node cells, obtained before transplant. CDR3 sequence: CASSIVSGQGFYSNQPQHF. CDR3 nucleotides: TGTGCCAGTAGTATAGTCTCGGGACAGGGGTTTTATAGCAATCAGCCCCAGCATTTT.